The 27 T cell receptor beta chains given below trace back to one sample, sequenced in a study of quantifying T cell responses using KT2 cells. Study overall: cDNA was made from DNase-treated RNA using alpha and beta constant primers.

The cDNA 3' end received a ligated oligonucleotide with a UMI. The first PCR ran around 4 cycles with an equimolar RC1.1 and RC1.2 beta primer mix. Each CDR3 protein gets one entry after TCRdb re-called the UMI-ligation and nested PCR reads with MiXCR. The sample includes approximately 57,000 distinct CDR3 sequences, about 12% of them seen just once. The sequenced material came from PBMCs spiked with cells of the T cell clone KT2. These TCRs come from a human donor.

The chain couples TRBV5-5 to TRBJ2-5, with a tentative D call TRBD2 (7 bases). Germline CDR1 reads SGHKS; CDR2 reads YYEKEE (reference sequence). The V gene lost 4 bases and the J gene lost 3 bases, with 22 bases spanning the gap. This CDR3 is built from 17 residues. The CDR3 coding sequence is TGTGCCAGCAGCCGGTCCCGGTTGGGGGGGCCTGAAGAGACCCAGTACTTC. This encodes CASSRSRLGGPEETQYF.

The chain uses TRBV18 and TRBJ2-1, with 8 bases fitting TRBD2. CDR1 KGHSH and CDR2 LQKENI come from the germline V gene. Losses at the gene ends were 3 bases for V and 2 bases for J; bases not matched to a gene: 21. This CDR3 is 21 amino acids long. CDR3 nucleotides: TGTGCCAGCTCACCCACCCGACAGAGGTCAGGGTCGGGACTAGCCTACAATGAGCAGTTCTTC. This translates into CASSPTRQRSGSGLAYNEQFF.

The chain couples TRBV24-1 to TRBJ1-3, with D uncertain. V shed 4 bases and J shed 0 bases, with 3 bases lying between them. The length of the CDR3 is 13 residues. In germline, CDR1 is KGHDR, CDR2 SFDVKD. The CDR3: CATSDYSGNTIYF. In DNA form, the CDR3 reads TGTGCCACCAGTGACTACTCTGGAAACACCATATATTTT.

The chain carries TRBV9 and TRBJ2-2; D unresolved. V lost 0 bases, J lost 4 bases, and 19 bases lay in between. This CDR3 comprises 18 residues. Germline lookup yields CDR1 SGDLS and CDR2 YYNGEE. The CDR3 spells CASSVAGTRRVGTGELFF. CDR3 DNA: TGTGCCAGCAGCGTAGCCGGAACACGTAGGGTGGGCACCGGGGAGCTGTTTTTT.

The chain couples TRBV6-5 to TRBJ2-3; D might be TRBD2 (5 bases). The V gene lost 0 bases and the J gene lost 4 bases, with 11 bases spanning the gap. The CDR3 sequence is 15 residues long. Looked up from germline, CDR1 is MNHEY and CDR2 is SVGAGI. The CDR3 loop reads CASSYSSEGADTQYF. The DNA for the CDR3 is TGTGCCAGCAGTTACTCTAGCGAGGGAGCAGATACGCAGTATTTT.

The V and J genes are TRBV12-3 or TRBV12-4 and TRBJ2-1; 10 nucleotides agree with TRBD1. V lost 1 base to trimming and J lost 6 bases; unmatched junction nucleotides: 6. The CDR3 extends over 16 amino acids. The CDR3 reads CASSLGGQGVVNEQFF. The DNA for the CDR3 is TGTGCCAGCAGTTTAGGTGGACAGGGGGTAGTCAATGAGCAGTTCTTC.

V is TRBV13 and J is TRBJ2-3; D is ambiguous. Germline V gene data show CDR1 as PRHDT and CDR2 as FYEKMQ (reference sequence). This CDR3 spans 14 amino acids. V dropped 5 bases and J dropped 3 bases, with 12 bases sitting between them. CDR3 sequence reads: CASSLDPPTDTQYF. DNA for the CDR3: TGTGCCAGCAGCCTGGACCCCCCAACAGATACGCAGTATTTT.

The V gene is TRBV4-2, the J gene TRBJ2-1; 10 bases map to TRBD2. The CDR3 spans 16 residues. With 4 bases clipped from V and 3 bases from J, the junction kept 6 bases outside the gene matches. Germline values: CDR1 LGHNA, CDR2 YNFKEQ. This CDR3 reads CASSPYLAGVYNEQFF. CDR3 sequence (DNA): TGTGCCAGCAGCCCTTACCTAGCGGGGGTCTACAATGAGCAGTTCTTC.

This clonotype has just a few counts. This sequence joins TRBV29-1 and TRBJ2-1; D gene uncertain. Germline V CDR1 and CDR2: SQVTM, ANQGSEA. Trimming took 3 bases from V and 2 from J, leaving 11 bases between them. The CDR3 has 14 amino acids. The CDR3 reads CSVEGGEAYNEQFF. The CDR3 DNA reads as TGCAGCGTTGAGGGTGGGGAAGCCTACAATGAGCAGTTCTTC.

This chain uses TRBV20-1 with TRBJ2-7; 13 bases map to TRBD2. This CDR3 region has 14 residues. The germline V gene has CDR1 DFQATT and CDR2 SNEGSKA (reference sequence). After removal of 6 bases from V and 4 bases from J, the junction contained 6 bases not matched to a gene. CDR3 region: CSAPTSGRAYEQYF. The DNA for the CDR3 is TGCAGTGCCCCCACTAGCGGGAGGGCGTACGAGCAGTACTTC.

This chain joins TRBV20-1 and TRBJ2-5, with 8 bases lining up with TRBD2. The CDR3 has 14 residues. J lost 4 bases, V lost 1 base, and 5 bases had no gene match. Germline CDR1 is DFQATT and CDR2 is SNEGSKA (reference sequence). The CDR3 coding sequence is TGCAGTGCTAGAGTTTGGACTAGCACAGAGACCCAGTACTTC. Protein sequence: CSARVWTSTETQYF.

The J gene is TRBJ2-1, the V gene TRBV6-1, with TRBD2 matching 11 bases. Germline V gene sequence: CDR1 MNHNS, CDR2 SASEGT. Losses at the gene ends were 5 bases for V and 3 bases for J; bases not matched to a gene: 9. The CDR3 has 17 amino acids. The CDR3 region has the DNA TGTGCCAGCAGTTCCGGTACTACTAGCGGGAGCTACAATGAGCAGTTCTTC. Translation gives CASSSGTTSGSYNEQFF.

This clonotype was counted ten times or more. This chain uses TRBV6-2 or TRBV6-3 with TRBJ2-3, with 7 bases aligning to TRBD2. The CDR3 runs to 14 residues. V trimming: 3 bases; J trimming: 0 bases; junction bases outside the gene matches: 0. Germline V gene lookup returns CDR1 MNHEY and CDR2 SVGEGT. This CDR3 reads CASSYSGSTDTQYF. The CDR3 DNA reads TGTGCCAGCAGTTATAGCGGGAGCACAGATACGCAGTATTTT.

The chain employs TRBV7-9 and TRBJ2-1; D is unresolved. Germline assignment: CDR1 SEHNR and CDR2 FQNEAQ (reference sequence). The CDR3 spans 14 residues. V was cut by 4 bases and J by 0 bases, with 7 bases left in between. CDR3 DNA: TGTGCCAGCAGCTACGGTGACTCCTACAATGAGCAGTTCTTC. Residues: CASSYGDSYNEQFF.

There are a few counts of this clonotype. The rearrangement links TRBV6-4 to TRBJ2-3; D perhaps matches TRBD1 (6 bases). This CDR3 is built from 13 residues. Germline CDR1 reads MRHNA; CDR2 reads SNTAGT. V lost 5 bases to trimming and J lost 6 bases, with 12 bases between them. The CDR3: CASSRDIGDTQYF. The CDR3 region has the DNA TGTGCCAGCAGTCGGGACATCGGGGATACGCAGTATTTT.

The CDR3 DNA reads as TGTGCCAGCATTAACTCGGGAGGGAAAGAGGGCTACACCTTC. Translation: CASINSGGKEGYTF. The chain recombines TRBV6-1 with TRBJ1-2; no clear D. The germline V and J ends were trimmed by 7 bases and 8 bases, with 20 bases remaining between them. CDR3 length equals 14 residues. Germline V gene lookup returns CDR1 MNHNS and CDR2 SASEGT.

The chain uses TRBV29-1 and TRBJ2-7; 7 bases fit TRBD1. Looked up from germline, CDR1 is SQVTM and CDR2 is ANQGSEA. J gave up 5 bases and V 5 bases, and 6 bases lay outside the gene matches. The CDR3 runs to 12 residues. In nucleotides, the CDR3 is TGCAGCGTTCTGACAGGGTCCCACGAGCAGTACTTC. Amino acid sequence: CSVLTGSHEQYF.

This clonotype was picked up a small number of times. The V and J genes are TRBV7-2 and TRBJ2-1; 9 bases agree with TRBD1. Unmatched junction bases numbered 7, after V lost 5 bases and J lost 8 bases. This CDR3 contains 14 residues. CDR1 SGHTA and CDR2 FQGNSA come from the germline V gene. CDR3 DNA: TGTGCCAGCAGCCCGTCCCGGGACAGGGATGAGCAGTTCTTC. Translation: CASSPSRDRDEQFF. Full variable domain (rest looked up from reference TRBV7-2 and TRBJ2-1): GAGVSQSPSNKVTEKGKDVELRCDPISGHTALYWYRQSLGQGLEFLIYFQGNSAPDKSGLPSDRFSAERTGGSVSTLTIQRTQQEDSAVYLCASSPSRDRDEQFFGPGTRLTVL.

The rearrangement uses TRBV5-1 and TRBJ2-1, with D possibly being TRBD1 or TRBD2 (6 bases each). The CDR3 is 15 amino acids. V dropped 3 bases and J dropped 8 bases, with 18 bases sitting between them. Germline lookup yields CDR1 SGHRS and CDR2 YFSETQ. CDR3 coding DNA: TGCGCCAGCAGCTGGACAGAGCGGGTTGGCGATGAGCAGTTCTTC. Its protein is CASSWTERVGDEQFF.

Here the CDR3 DNA reads TGTGCCACCAGTGAGCTTGTCAGGGTCCTTACTTGCACAGATACGCAGTATTTT. Translation gives CATSELVRVLTCTDTQYF. This chain uses TRBV24-1 with TRBJ2-3, with D maybe TRBD1 (5 bases). Germline values: CDR1 KGHDR, CDR2 SFDVKD. V was pared by 4 bases and J by 1 base, with 20 bases between. The CDR3 totals 18 residues.

This clonotype appeared many times. The V call is TRBV12-3 or TRBV12-4, the J call TRBJ2-7; D is unresolved. The CDR3 runs to 14 residues. Trimming took off 3 bases at V and 6 bases at J, with 15 bases between the two ends. The CDR3 protein is CASSFGVRVGEQYF. The CDR3 nucleotides are TGTGCCAGCAGTTTCGGCGTCCGGGTTGGCGAGCAGTACTTC.

On this clonotype itself: A single base separates this from a much larger clone, so it may be a read error. J is TRBJ2-5 and V is TRBV7-8; the match to TRBD2 covers 13 bases. The CDR3 totals 17 residues. The V gene end was trimmed by 4 bases and the J gene end by 5 bases; junction bases not matched to a gene: 10. From germline, CDR1 is SGHVS and CDR2 FQNEAQ. CDR3 sequence (DNA): TGTGCCAGCAGCTCTACTAGCGGGAGGGGATGTGGGGAGACCCAGTACTTC. It is translated as CASSSTSGRGCGETQYF.

Only a few counts were recorded for this clonotype. The gene calls are TRBV14 and TRBJ1-3, with D perhaps matching TRBD1 (5 bases). Trimming removed 4 bases at V and 3 bases at J, with 10 bases between. There are 14 residues in the CDR3. In germline, CDR1 is SGHDN, CDR2 FVKESK. Written as DNA, the CDR3 is TGTGCCAGCAGCCTCCGACAGTTTGGAAACACCATATATTTT. Its protein is CASSLRQFGNTIYF.

This clonotype was counted at least ten times. V and J are TRBV11-1 and TRBJ2-1; D is tentatively TRBD1 or TRBD2 (5 bases each). Trimming pared 2 bases from V and 2 bases from J, leaving 10 bases between. CDR1 SGHAT and CDR2 FQDESV come from the germline V gene (reference sequence). The length of the CDR3 is 15 residues. The CDR3 DNA follows: TGTGCCAGCAGCTTACGGGACGGCACCTACAATGAGCAGTTCTTC. This gives the protein CASSLRDGTYNEQFF.

The rearrangement uses TRBV2 and TRBJ2-7, with D unresolved. CDR3 length equals 14 residues. In germline, CDR1 is SNHLY, CDR2 FYNNEI. Trimming left V 2 bases short and J 0 bases short, with 8 bases between. CDR3 bases: TGTGCCAGCAGTGAACTCAGGAACTCCTACGAGCAGTACTTC. Translating it yields CASSELRNSYEQYF.

The sample holds many counts of this clonotype. The J gene is TRBJ1-4, the V gene TRBV7-8; D is ambiguous. V lost 1 base, J lost 2 bases, and 14 bases lay in between. This CDR3 is 17 amino acids long. From germline, CDR1 is SGHVS and CDR2 FQNEAQ. CDR3 sequence: CASSLGVSAVTNEKLFF. CDR3 nucleotide sequence: TGTGCCAGCAGCTTAGGGGTTTCGGCAGTCACTAATGAAAAACTGTTTTTT.

This clonotype has a count of ten or more. This chain links TRBV7-9 with TRBJ2-7; D is unresolved. The V end lost 2 bases, the J end lost 6 bases, and 11 bases lay between the germline ends. This CDR3 region has 13 residues. Germline CDR1 and CDR2: SEHNR and FQNEAQ (reference sequence). The CDR3 coding sequence is TGTGCCAGCAGCTTAACGTCGTGGGGCGAGCAGTACTTC. Protein sequence: CASSLTSWGEQYF.